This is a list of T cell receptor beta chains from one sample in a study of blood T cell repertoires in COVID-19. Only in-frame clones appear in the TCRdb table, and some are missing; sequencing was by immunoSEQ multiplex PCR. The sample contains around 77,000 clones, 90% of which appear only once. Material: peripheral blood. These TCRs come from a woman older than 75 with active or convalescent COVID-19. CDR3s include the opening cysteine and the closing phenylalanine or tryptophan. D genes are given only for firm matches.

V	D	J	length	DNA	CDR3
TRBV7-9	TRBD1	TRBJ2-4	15	TGTGCCAGCAGCTTAGACAGGGGGACCAAAAACATTCAGTACTTC	CASSLDRGTKNIQYF
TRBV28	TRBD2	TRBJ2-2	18	TGTGCCAGCAGTTATGGGCTGGCGGGGGGGCCGGTTCCCGGGGAGCTGTTTTTT	CASSYGLAGGPVPGELFF
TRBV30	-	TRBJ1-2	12	TGTGCCTGGATCCTTAGGGGCTATGGCTACACCTTC	CAWILRGYGYTF
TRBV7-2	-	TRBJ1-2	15	TGTGCCAGCAGCTTAACGACAGTCGCTAACTATGGCTACACCTTC	CASSLTTVANYGYTF
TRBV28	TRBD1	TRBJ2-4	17	TGTGCCAGCAGTTTATTTGACAGGGTCGTAGCCAAAAACATTCAGTACTTC	CASSLFDRVVAKNIQYF
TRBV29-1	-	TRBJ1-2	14	TGCAGCGTTGAGATTGGCAGGGTAGAAGGTGGCTACACCTTC	CSVEIGRVEGGYTF
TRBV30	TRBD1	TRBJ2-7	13	TGTGCCTGGAGTCCCGGGACAGACTACGAGCAGTACTTC	CAWSPGTDYEQYF
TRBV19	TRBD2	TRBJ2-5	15	TGTGCCAGTAGTACTCTAGCGGGGGACGCGGAGACCCAGTACTTC	CASSTLAGDAETQYF
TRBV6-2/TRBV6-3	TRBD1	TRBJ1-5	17	TGTGCCAGCAGTACCCGGGACAGGGGGCTAGGCAATCAGCCCCAGCATTTT	CASSTRDRGLGNQPQHF
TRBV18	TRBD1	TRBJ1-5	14	TGTGCCAGCTCAGACGACAGGGTTATTCAGCCCCAGCATTTT	CASSDDRVIQPQHF
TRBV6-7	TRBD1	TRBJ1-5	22	TGTGCCAGCAGTTACCCGGAGAGAAAAAACCCCAGAGACAGGGTAGGGGCTCAGCCCCAGCATTTT	CASSYPERKNPRDRVGAQPQHF
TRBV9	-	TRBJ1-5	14	TGTGCCAGCAGCGTATCCTCCGAGAATCAGCCCCAGCATTTT	CASSVSSENQPQHF
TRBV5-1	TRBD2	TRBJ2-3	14	TGCGCCAGCAGCTTCGGACTAGGTACAGATACGCAGTATTTT	CASSFGLGTDTQYF
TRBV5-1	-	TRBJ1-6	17	TGCGCCAGCAGCCCCGGCCCGGGGGACTCCTATAATTCACCCCTCCACTTT	CASSPGPGDSYNSPLHF
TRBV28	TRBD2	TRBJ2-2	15	TGTGCCAGCACCAAAAGCGGGGGGAACACCGGGGAGCTGTTTTTT	CASTKSGGNTGELFF
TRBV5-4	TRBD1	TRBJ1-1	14	TGTGCCAGCAGCCTGCAGGGGGTGAACACTGAAGCTTTCTTT	CASSLQGVNTEAFF
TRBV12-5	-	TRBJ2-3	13	TGTGCTAGTGGTCTCTCGGTCGGAGATACGCAGTATTTT	CASGLSVGDTQYF